The text below deals with one T cell receptor (beta chain). What it binds is not known. The data derive from a study of CD8 T cells in ankylosing spondylitis. Regarding the study as a whole: From matched ankylosing spondylitis synovial fluid, disease-linked clones were reportedly recovered at significantly enriched levels. What seemed typical of ankylosing spondylitis blood was a TCR beta motif built from roughly eight highly homologous variants.

TCRdb redid the calling of the 5' RACE reads with MiXCR, one entry per CDR3 protein. This sample has hundreds of thousands of distinct CDR3 sequences, with about 20% found just once. V was cut by 5 bases and J by 5 bases, with 13 bases left in between. Germline V lookup: CDR1 DFQATT, CDR2 SNEGSKA (reference sequence). The CDR3 spans 13 residues. The sequencing sample was made of blood, either unsorted or a sorted T cell fraction (not recorded which). The sequence was collected from a male donor with ankylosing spondylitis or in good health (not recorded which). The gene calls are TRBV20-1 and TRBJ2-1, with D perhaps matching TRBD1 (6 bases). The CDR3 DNA follows: TGCAGTGCTCCCGGACAGACAAACAATGAGCAGTTCTTC. This codes for CSAPGQTNNEQFF.